This entry describes one T cell receptor (beta chain). Antigen specificity is unknown. The sample is drawn from a study of cytomegalovirus exposure and HLA in healthy donors. Overall study results and limits: A few of the chains that were CMV-associated were confirmed in vitro to be specific for CMV antigens.

The study ran its PCR with 60 Vbeta and 13 Jbeta primers. Produced via immunoSEQ multiplex PCR; TCRdb's table is partial and in-frame only. The sample includes over 90,000 clones, 50% to 70% of them seen just once. The germline V gene encodes CDR1 SGHAT and CDR2 FQNNGV. The CDR3 has 16 residues. Unmatched junction bases numbered 10, after V lost 4 bases and J lost 2 bases. Sequenced input: PBMCs. This TCR was sampled from a human donor in good health. V gene TRBV11-2 combines with J gene TRBJ1-1; 7 bases align to TRBD1. The CDR3 loop reads CASSSRGQAINTEAFF. The CDR3 nucleotides are TGTGCCAGCAGCTCGAGAGGACAGGCGATAAACACTGAAGCTTTCTTT.